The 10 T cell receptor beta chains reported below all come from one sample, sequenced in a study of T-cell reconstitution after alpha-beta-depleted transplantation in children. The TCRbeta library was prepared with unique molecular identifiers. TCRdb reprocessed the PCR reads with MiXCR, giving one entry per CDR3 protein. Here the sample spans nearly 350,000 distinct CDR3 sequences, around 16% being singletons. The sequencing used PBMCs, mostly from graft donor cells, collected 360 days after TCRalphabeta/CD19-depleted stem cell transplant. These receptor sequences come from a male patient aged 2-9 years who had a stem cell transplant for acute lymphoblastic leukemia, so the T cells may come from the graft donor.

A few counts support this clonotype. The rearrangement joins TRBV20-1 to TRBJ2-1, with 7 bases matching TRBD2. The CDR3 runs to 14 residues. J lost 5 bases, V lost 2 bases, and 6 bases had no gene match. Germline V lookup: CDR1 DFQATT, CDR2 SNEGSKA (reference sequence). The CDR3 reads CSARSPSGHNEQFF. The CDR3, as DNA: TGCAGTGCTAGAAGTCCTAGCGGACACAATGAGCAGTTCTTC.

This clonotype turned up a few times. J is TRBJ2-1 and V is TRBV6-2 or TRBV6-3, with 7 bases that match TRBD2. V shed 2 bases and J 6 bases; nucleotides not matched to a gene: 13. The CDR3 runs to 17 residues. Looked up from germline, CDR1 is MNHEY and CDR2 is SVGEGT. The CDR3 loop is CASSYPPVRERFNEQFF. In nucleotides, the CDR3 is TGTGCCAGCAGTTACCCCCCGGTGCGGGAGAGGTTCAATGAGCAGTTCTTC.

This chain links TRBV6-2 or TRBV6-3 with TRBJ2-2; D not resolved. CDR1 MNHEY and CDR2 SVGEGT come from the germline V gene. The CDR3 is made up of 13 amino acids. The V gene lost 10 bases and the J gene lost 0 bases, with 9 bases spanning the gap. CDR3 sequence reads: CATEEANTGELFF. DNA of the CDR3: TGTGCCACCGAAGAGGCGAACACCGGGGAGCTGTTTTTT.

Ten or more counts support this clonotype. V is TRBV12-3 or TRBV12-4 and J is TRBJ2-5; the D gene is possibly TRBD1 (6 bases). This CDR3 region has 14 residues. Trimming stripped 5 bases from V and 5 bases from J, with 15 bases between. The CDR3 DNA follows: TGTGCCAGCAGTCCCAGAGGACAGCGGGAGACCCAGTACTTC. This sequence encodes CASSPRGQRETQYF.

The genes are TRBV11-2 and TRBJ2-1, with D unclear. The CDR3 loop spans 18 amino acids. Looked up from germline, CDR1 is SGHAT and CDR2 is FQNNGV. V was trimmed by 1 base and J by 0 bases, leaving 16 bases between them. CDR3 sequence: CASSLVSGLISSYNEQFF. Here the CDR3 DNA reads TGTGCCAGCAGCTTAGTGTCGGGCCTAATTAGCTCCTACAATGAGCAGTTCTTC.

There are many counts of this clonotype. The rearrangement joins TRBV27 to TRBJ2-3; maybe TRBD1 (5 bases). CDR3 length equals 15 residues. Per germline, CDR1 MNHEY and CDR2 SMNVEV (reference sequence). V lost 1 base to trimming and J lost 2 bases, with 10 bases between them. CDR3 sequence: CASSLWQGSTDTQYF. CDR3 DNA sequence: TGTGCCAGCAGTTTATGGCAGGGATCCACAGATACGCAGTATTTT.

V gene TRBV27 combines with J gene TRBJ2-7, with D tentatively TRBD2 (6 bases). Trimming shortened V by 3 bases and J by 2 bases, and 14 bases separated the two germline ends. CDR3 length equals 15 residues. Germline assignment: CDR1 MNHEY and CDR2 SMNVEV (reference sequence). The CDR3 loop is CASSFGGDGTYEQYF. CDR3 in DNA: TGTGCCAGCAGTTTTGGCGGGGACGGAACCTACGAGCAGTACTTC.

The CDR3 nucleotides are TGTGCCAGCCTCTCCCACCCCATCGGAACGTTAGGTGGTCTTGAAGCTTTCTTT. Translated: CASLSHPIGTLGGLEAFF. The rearrangement uses TRBV6-2 or TRBV6-3 and TRBJ1-1; D is undetermined. Germline V lookup: CDR1 MNHEY, CDR2 SVGEGT. V lost 8 bases, J lost 7 bases, and 32 bases lay in between. The length of the CDR3 is 18 residues.

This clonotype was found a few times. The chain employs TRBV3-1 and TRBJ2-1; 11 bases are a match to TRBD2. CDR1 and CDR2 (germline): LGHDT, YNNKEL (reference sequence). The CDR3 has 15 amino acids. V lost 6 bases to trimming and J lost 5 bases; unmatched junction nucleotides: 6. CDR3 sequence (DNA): TGTGCCAGCAGACCGACTAGCGGGATTAACAATGAGCAGTTCTTC. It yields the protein CASRPTSGINNEQFF.

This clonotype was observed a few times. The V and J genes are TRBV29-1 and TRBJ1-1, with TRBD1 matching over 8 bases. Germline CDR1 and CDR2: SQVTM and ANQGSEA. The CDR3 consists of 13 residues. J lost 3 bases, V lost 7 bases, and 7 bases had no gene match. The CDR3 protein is CSADRARDTEAFF. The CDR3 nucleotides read TGCAGCGCGGACAGGGCACGGGACACTGAAGCTTTCTTT.